The present entry profiles one T cell receptor beta chain with its context. What it binds is unknown. This sample is part of a study of shared clonotypes between healthy human individuals. Study-wide points: Blood alone was sampled, and tissue repertoires likely differ.

The germline V gene encodes CDR1 MGHDK and CDR2 SYGVNS. The CDR3 is 15 amino acids. Trimming took 4 bases from V and 0 from J; bases not matched to a gene: 4. CD45RO-negative cells were positively selected for CCR7, leaving out terminally differentiated effector memory CD45RA+ cells. The repertoire was sequenced with immunoSEQ multiplex PCR; TCRdb's copy has only in-frame clones and lacks some. The table includes around 2,100,000 clones, about 95% detected once. This chain links TRBV25-1 with TRBJ2-5; 8 nucleotides line up with TRBD1. Material: naive CD8+ T cells sorted from blood. The origin of this receptor is a young man in good health. The CDR3, as DNA: TGTGCCAGCAGTGTTGGACAGGGTTACCAAGAGACCCAGTACTTC. It yields the protein CASSVGQGYQETQYF.